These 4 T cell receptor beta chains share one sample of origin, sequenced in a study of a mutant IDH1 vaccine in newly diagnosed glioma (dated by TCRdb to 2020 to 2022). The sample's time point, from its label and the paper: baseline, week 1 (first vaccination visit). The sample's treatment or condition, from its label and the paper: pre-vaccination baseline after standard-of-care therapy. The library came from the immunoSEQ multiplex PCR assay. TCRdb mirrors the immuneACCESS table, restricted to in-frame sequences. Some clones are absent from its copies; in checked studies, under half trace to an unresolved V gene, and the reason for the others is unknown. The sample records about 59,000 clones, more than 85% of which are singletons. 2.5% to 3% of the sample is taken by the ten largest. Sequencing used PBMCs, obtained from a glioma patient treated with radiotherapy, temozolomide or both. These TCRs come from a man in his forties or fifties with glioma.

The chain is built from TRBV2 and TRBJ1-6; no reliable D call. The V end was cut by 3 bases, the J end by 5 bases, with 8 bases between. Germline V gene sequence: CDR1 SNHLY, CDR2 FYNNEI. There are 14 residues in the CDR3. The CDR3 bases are TGTGCCAGCAGTGAGAGGTCGCATAATTCACCCCTCCACTTT. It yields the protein CASSERSHNSPLHF.

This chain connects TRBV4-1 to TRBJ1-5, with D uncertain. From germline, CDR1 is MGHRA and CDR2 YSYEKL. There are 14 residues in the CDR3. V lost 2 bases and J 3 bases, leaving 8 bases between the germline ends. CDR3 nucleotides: TGCGCCAGCAGCCAATTCTGGACCAATCAGCCCCAGCATTTT. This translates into CASSQFWTNQPQHF.

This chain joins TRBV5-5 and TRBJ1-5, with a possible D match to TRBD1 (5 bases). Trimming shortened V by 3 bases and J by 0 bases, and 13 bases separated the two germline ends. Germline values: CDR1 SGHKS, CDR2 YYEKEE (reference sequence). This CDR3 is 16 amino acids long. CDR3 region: CASSSGTGYSNQPQHF. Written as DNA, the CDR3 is TGTGCCAGCAGCTCCGGCACAGGTTATAGCAATCAGCCCCAGCATTTT. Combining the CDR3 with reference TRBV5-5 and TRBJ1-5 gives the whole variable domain DAGVTQSPTHLIKTRGQQVTLRCSPISGHKSVSWYQQVLGQGPQFIFQYYEKEERGRGNFPDRFSARQFPNYSSELNVNALLLGDSALYLCASSSGTGYSNQPQHFGDGTRLSIL.

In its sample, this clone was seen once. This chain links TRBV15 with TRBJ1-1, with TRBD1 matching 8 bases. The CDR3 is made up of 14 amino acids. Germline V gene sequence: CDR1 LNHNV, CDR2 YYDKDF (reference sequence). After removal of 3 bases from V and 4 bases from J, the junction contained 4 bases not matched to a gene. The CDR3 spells CATSRYTGGTEAFF. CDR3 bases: TGTGCCACCAGCAGGTATACAGGGGGCACTGAAGCTTTCTTT.